One sample yielded the 18 T cell receptor beta chains listed below, sequenced in a study of siplizumab effects on memory and regulatory T cells. Assay used: immunoSEQ multiplex PCR; TCRdb lists only in-frame clones, some missing. Of some 97,000 clones in the sample, 92% were seen once. The specimen sequenced was Tregs sorted from blood. The receptors shown here come from a human donor in good health.

The chain couples TRBV5-1 to TRBJ2-5; D is uncertain. The CDR3 has 12 residues. Germline CDR1 SGHRS, CDR2 YFSETQ. V was clipped by 1 base and J by 4 bases, with 5 bases between them. CDR3 DNA sequence: TGCGCCAGCAGCTTGTTGGGAGAGACCCAGTACTTC. Translated, it gives CASSLLGETQYF.

CDR3 nucleotides: TGCGCCAGCAGTCACCCCGGGAACACTGAAGCTTTCTTT. Translation gives CASSHPGNTEAFF. V is TRBV23-1 and J is TRBJ1-1; D is unclear. TRBV23-1 qualifies as an ORF whose function is uncertain. Trimming took 3 bases from V and 1 from J, leaving 6 bases between them. The CDR3 loop spans 13 amino acids.

The chain has TRBV9 and TRBJ1-1; no clear D gene. V was trimmed by 1 base and J by 5 bases, leaving 12 bases between them. Germline assignment: CDR1 SGDLS and CDR2 YYNGEE. CDR3 length: 14 amino acids. In DNA form, the CDR3 reads TGTGCCAGCAGCGTACGGGTGGACCGAACTGAAGCTTTCTTT. This gives the protein CASSVRVDRTEAFF.

V is TRBV30 and J is TRBJ1-1; 7 bases match TRBD1. Germline trimming cut 2 bases from V and 6 bases from J; bases unmatched to any gene: 6. The germline gives CDR1 GTSNPN, CDR2 SVGIG (reference sequence). The CDR3 runs to 13 residues. CDR3 residues: CAWSPRGTAEAFF. The CDR3 DNA reads TGTGCCTGGAGTCCCCGCGGGACAGCTGAAGCTTTCTTT.

The genes are TRBV25-1 and TRBJ2-7; 9 bases are shared with TRBD2. Germline CDR1 reads MGHDK; CDR2 reads SYGVNS. The CDR3 extends over 16 amino acids. V lost 6 bases to trimming and J lost 5 bases; unmatched junction nucleotides: 14. Here the CDR3 reads CASRDYSGRGLDEQYF. The CDR3 DNA reads TGTGCCAGCAGAGATTATAGCGGGAGAGGCTTGGACGAGCAGTACTTC.

This clone was observed a few times. The gene calls are TRBV18 and TRBJ1-3; D is unclear. Germline lookup yields CDR1 KGHSH and CDR2 LQKENI. The CDR3 sequence is 15 residues long. With 3 bases removed from V and 4 bases from J, the gap between germline ends came to 13 bases. The CDR3 spells CASSPGMGRGNTIYF. For the CDR3, the DNA is TGTGCCAGCTCACCGGGCATGGGCAGAGGAAACACCATATATTTT.

This chain uses TRBV7-2 with TRBJ2-5; no reliable D call. The length of the CDR3 is 12 residues. The germline V gene encodes CDR1 SGHTA and CDR2 FQGNSA. V lost 3 bases, J lost 6 bases, and 8 bases lay in between. DNA for the CDR3: TGTGCCAGCAGCTTCGGCATGAAGACCCAGTACTTC. Protein sequence: CASSFGMKTQYF. Full variable domain (outside the CDR3, taken from reference TRBV7-2 and TRBJ2-5): GAGVSQSPSNKVTEKGKDVELRCDPISGHTALYWYRQSLGQGLEFLIYFQGNSAPDKSGLPSDRFSAERTGGSVSTLTIQRTQQEDSAVYLCASSFGMKTQYFGPGTRLLVL.

The gene calls are TRBV7-8 and TRBJ2-5; the D is unclear. The CDR3 totals 14 residues. Germline V lookup: CDR1 SGHVS, CDR2 FQNEAQ. The V and J ends lost 5 bases and 9 bases respectively, with 19 bases between them. The CDR3 DNA reads as TGTGCCAGCAGCCCCCCGACAAACCCCTCGGCCCAGTACTTC. This encodes CASSPPTNPSAQYF.

CDR3 sequence (DNA): TGTGCCAGCAGTTTAAGCTGGGGCTACACCTTC. Translated: CASSLSWGYTF. The chain joins TRBV28 to TRBJ1-2; no firm D call. Trimming removed 2 bases at V and 8 bases at J, with 6 bases between. This CDR3 spans 11 amino acids. Germline V gene data show CDR1 as MDHEN and CDR2 as SYDVKM.

V gene TRBV20-1 combines with J gene TRBJ2-7, with a possible D match to TRBD1 (6 bases). Trimming took off 5 bases at V and 1 base at J, with 6 bases between the two ends. This CDR3 contains 11 residues. CDR1 is DFQATT, CDR2 SNEGSKA, per germline (reference sequence). This CDR3 is CSAGQSYEQYF. Here the CDR3 DNA reads TGCAGTGCTGGACAGTCCTACGAGCAGTACTTC.

The chain is built from TRBV4-2 and TRBJ1-2; D call uncertain. This CDR3 is 14 amino acids long. V was cut by 1 base and J by 1 base, with 7 bases left in between. Per germline, CDR1 LGHNA and CDR2 YNFKEQ. The CDR3 sequence is CASSQGRFNYGYTF. The CDR3 DNA reads as TGTGCCAGCAGCCAAGGGAGGTTTAACTATGGCTACACCTTC.

This chain joins TRBV6-1 and TRBJ1-5; perhaps TRBD1 as D (6 bases). From germline, CDR1 is MNHNS and CDR2 SASEGT. Trimming took off 6 bases at V and 4 bases at J, with 13 bases between the two ends. CDR3 length: 14 residues. Written as DNA, the CDR3 is TGTGCCAGCAGCCCGGACAGCTTAAATCAGCCCCAGCATTTT. Translating gives CASSPDSLNQPQHF.

The genes are TRBV27 and TRBJ1-2; TRBD1 matches 8 bases. CDR3 length: 15 residues. Germline V gene data show CDR1 as MNHEY and CDR2 as SMNVEV (reference sequence). V trimming: 4 bases; J trimming: 1 base; junction bases outside the gene matches: 5. The CDR3 DNA follows: TGTGCCAGCAGTTCACGAGGACAGGGTAACTATGGCTACACCTTC. It yields the protein CASSSRGQGNYGYTF.

V usage is TRBV25-1 and J usage is TRBJ1-1; TRBD1 agrees at 9 bases. V lost 2 bases to trimming and J lost 1 base; unmatched junction nucleotides: 5. Germline V gene lookup returns CDR1 MGHDK and CDR2 SYGVNS. This CDR3 is built from 16 residues. The CDR3 region has the DNA TGTGCCAGCAGTGAAACCCTGGACAGGGGGAACACTGAAGCTTTCTTT. It yields the protein CASSETLDRGNTEAFF.

This rearrangement joins TRBV15 to TRBJ2-3; D may be TRBD1 (5 bases). The CDR3 totals 14 residues. Germline V lookup: CDR1 LNHNV, CDR2 YYDKDF (reference sequence). Trimming took 4 bases from V and 2 from J, leaving 10 bases between them. For the CDR3, the DNA is TGTGCCACCAGCACGCCAGGGCCCACAGATACGCAGTATTTT. Protein sequence: CATSTPGPTDTQYF.

The V call is TRBV6-6, the J call TRBJ2-3; D tentatively reads TRBD1 or TRBD2 (7 bases each). Germline CDR1 is MNHNY and CDR2 is SVGAGI (reference sequence). This CDR3 region has 16 residues. The V end lost 3 bases, the J end lost 3 bases, and 16 bases lay between the germline ends. CDR3 coding DNA: TGTGCCAGCAGTTATGGGGGAGGGGGCAGGACAGATACGCAGTATTTT. As protein: CASSYGGGGRTDTQYF.

The chain combines TRBV6-1 with TRBJ2-2; TRBD2 aligns across 12 bases. After removal of 5 bases from V and 6 bases from J, the junction contained 4 bases not matched to a gene. The length of the CDR3 is 15 residues. CDR1 MNHNS and CDR2 SASEGT come from the germline V gene. The CDR3 spells CASSTSGRFAGELFF. The CDR3 DNA follows: TGTGCCAGCAGTACTAGCGGGAGGTTCGCCGGGGAGCTGTTTTTT.

The rearrangement joins TRBV19 to TRBJ1-2; D gene unclear. Between the trimmed V and J ends, which lost 3 bases and 7 bases, there was a span of 12 bases. There are 13 residues in the CDR3. Germline V gene data show CDR1 as LNHDA and CDR2 as SQIVND (reference sequence). Here the CDR3 reads CASSIGRSVGYTF. CDR3 sequence (DNA): TGTGCCAGTAGTATTGGCAGGTCAGTTGGCTACACCTTC. Combining the CDR3 with reference TRBV19 and TRBJ1-2 gives the whole variable domain DGGITQSPKYLFRKEGQNVTLSCEQNLNHDAMYWYRQDPGQGLRLIYYSQIVNDFQKGDIAEGYSVSREKKESFPLTVTSAQKNPTAFYLCASSIGRSVGYTFGSGTRLTVV.